The 29 T cell receptor beta chains below were found in one sample sequenced in a study of cytomegalovirus exposure and HLA in healthy donors. With 60 Vbeta and 13 Jbeta primers, the PCR was carried out. Sequencing was performed with immunoSEQ multiplex PCR; in TCRdb, only in-frame clones are kept and a portion is missing. Seen here are 100,000 or so clones, about three quarters observed once, and the top ten hold around 5.3%. Sequencing was done on a sample of PBMCs. The receptors were sampled from a male donor in good health and CMV-seronegative.

The table lists this clone with a few counts. This chain joins TRBV6-1 and TRBJ1-5; TRBD1 agrees at 9 bases. Trimming cost V 3 bases and J 7 bases; bases outside gene matches: 13. The CDR3 runs to 17 residues. CDR1 is MNHNS, CDR2 SASEGT, per germline. The CDR3 spells CASSDNPVGTGNQPQHF. The CDR3 nucleotides are TGTGCCAGCAGTGACAATCCCGTTGGGACAGGGAACCAGCCCCAGCATTTT.

CDR3 DNA: TGCGCCAGCAGCTTGGAACAGGGAAACATTCAGTACTTC. Its protein product is CASSLEQGNIQYF. The chain is built from TRBV5-1 and TRBJ2-4; the D gene is possibly TRBD1 (6 bases). V gave up 0 bases and J gave up 6 bases, with 7 bases separating them. CDR3 length equals 13 residues. Germline values: CDR1 SGHRS, CDR2 YFSETQ. The full variable domain, its missing parts supplied by reference TRBV5-1 and TRBJ2-4, is KAGVTQTPRYLIKTRGQQVTLSCSPISGHRSVSWYQQTPGQGLQFLFEYFSETQRNKGNFPGRFSGRQFSNSRSEMNVSTLELGDSALYLCASSLEQGNIQYFGAGTRLSVL.

The V and J genes are TRBV15 and TRBJ2-3; D is undetermined. CDR3 size: 13 residues. From germline, CDR1 is LNHNV and CDR2 YYDKDF (reference sequence). The V gene lost 5 bases and the J gene lost 7 bases, with 13 bases spanning the gap. CDR3 sequence reads: CATSALEANTQYF. The CDR3 region has the DNA TGTGCCACCAGCGCTCTTGAGGCGAATACGCAGTATTTT.

The chain uses TRBV11-3 and TRBJ1-1, with 8 bases that match TRBD1. Germline-derived CDR1 and CDR2 are SGHNT and YENEEA. J was trimmed by 6 bases and V by 5 bases; bases with no gene match: 11. This CDR3 has 15 amino acids. The CDR3 reads CASSHRDRLGPEAFF. CDR3 bases: TGTGCCAGCAGCCACCGGGACAGGTTAGGGCCTGAAGCTTTCTTT. Complete variable domain (other parts from reference TRBV11-3 and TRBJ1-1): EAGVVQSPRYKIIEKKQPVAFWCNPISGHNTLYWYLQNLGQGPELLIRYENEEAVDDSQLPKDRFSAERLKGVDSTLKIQPAELGDSAVYLCASSHRDRLGPEAFFGQGTRLTVV.

The CDR3 reads CASSADGTSGTSYEQYF. CDR3 sequence (DNA): TGTGCCAGCAGCGCGGACGGGACTAGCGGGACTTCCTACGAGCAGTACTTC. V and J are TRBV7-2 and TRBJ2-7, with TRBD2 matching over 13 bases. CDR3 length: 17 residues. Germline loops: CDR1 SGHTA, CDR2 FQGNSA. V was clipped by 5 bases and J by 1 base; unmatched bases: 8.

This clone was observed once. The chain couples TRBV18 to TRBJ1-1; D unresolved. V lost 3 bases and J 4 bases, leaving 18 bases between the germline ends. CDR1 and CDR2 (germline): KGHSH, LQKENI. There are 16 residues in the CDR3. The CDR3: CASSPMDLGVGTEAFF. CDR3 nucleotide sequence: TGTGCCAGCTCACCCATGGACCTCGGGGTTGGCACTGAAGCTTTCTTT.

This clone was observed a few times. The chain carries TRBV6-1 and TRBJ2-7; D remains unclear. The CDR3 has 11 amino acids. Between the trimmed V and J ends, which lost 3 bases and 3 bases, there was a span of 3 bases. CDR1 is MNHNS, CDR2 SASEGT, per germline. CDR3 residues: CASSDYYEQYF. In DNA, the CDR3 is TGTGCCAGCAGTGATTACTACGAGCAGTACTTC.

The J gene is TRBJ2-1, the V gene TRBV9; TRBD2 matches at 12 bases. The CDR3 is 16 residues long. J lost 9 bases, V lost 1 base, and 8 bases had no gene match. Germline V gene sequence: CDR1 SGDLS, CDR2 YYNGEE. CDR3 loop: CASSVRLAGEYGEQFF. DNA for the CDR3: TGTGCCAGCAGCGTAAGACTAGCGGGAGAATATGGTGAGCAGTTCTTC.

The chain has TRBV5-1 and TRBJ2-7; possibly TRBD2 for D (7 bases). Germline V CDR1 and CDR2: SGHRS, YFSETQ. This CDR3 is 14 amino acids long. V dropped 5 bases and J dropped 2 bases, with 14 bases sitting between them. The CDR3 here is CASSSGAGAYEQYF. DNA for the CDR3: TGCGCCAGCAGTTCAGGGGCGGGAGCCTACGAGCAGTACTTC.

V and J are TRBV7-9 and TRBJ1-4; D gene unclear. This CDR3 region has 16 residues. The germline CDR1 and CDR2 sequences are SEHNR and FQNEAQ (reference sequence). Trimming shortened V by 4 bases and J by 0 bases, and 12 bases separated the two germline ends. The CDR3, as DNA: TGTGCCAGCAGCTCAGTAAGCGGGGCAACTAATGAAAAACTGTTTTTT. Its translation is CASSSVSGATNEKLFF.

The V and J genes are TRBV7-8 and TRBJ1-1; weak D call: TRBD1 (5 bases). Looked up from germline, CDR1 is SGHVS and CDR2 is FQNEAQ. The V end lost 5 bases, the J end lost 2 bases, and 30 bases lay between the germline ends. The CDR3 totals 20 residues. CDR3 sequence reads: CASSRTVAGGAGTPNTEAFF. The CDR3 region has the DNA TGTGCCAGCAGCCGAACAGTCGCGGGGGGTGCCGGGACCCCCAACACTGAAGCTTTCTTT.

In this sample, this clone turned up once. The chain links TRBV5-1 to TRBJ1-5; the D gene is possibly TRBD1 (6 bases). Germline V gene data show CDR1 as SGHRS and CDR2 as YFSETQ. The CDR3 runs 15 residues. Trimming removed 4 bases from V and 4 bases from J, with 15 bases in between. The CDR3 region is CASSPGTSDNQPQHF. Here the CDR3 DNA reads TGCGCCAGCAGCCCAGGGACAAGCGATAATCAGCCCCAGCATTTT.

V gene TRBV4-2 combines with J gene TRBJ2-1, with 11 bases matching TRBD2. The trim removed 0 bases at V and 6 bases at J, leaving 10 bases unmatched. CDR1 and CDR2 (germline): LGHNA, YNFKEQ. CDR3 length equals 18 residues. DNA of the CDR3: TGTGCCAGCAGCCAAGATCAGCTAGCGGGAGGAAGGGGCAATGAGCAGTTCTTC. Residues: CASSQDQLAGGRGNEQFF.

The rearrangement joins TRBV5-5 to TRBJ1-3, with 7 bases matching TRBD1. CDR1 and CDR2 (germline): SGHKS, YYEKEE (reference sequence). CDR3 length equals 19 residues. Trimming cost V 0 bases and J 1 base; bases outside gene matches: 13. The CDR3 sequence: CASSLEATGAPLSGNTIYF. The CDR3 nucleotides are TGTGCCAGCAGCTTGGAGGCCACAGGGGCCCCATTGTCTGGAAACACCATATATTTT.

The chain has TRBV2 and TRBJ1-5, with D possibly TRBD1 on 5 matching bases. The V end lost 6 bases, the J end lost 0 bases, and 12 bases lay between the germline ends. CDR3 size: 15 residues. CDR1 SNHLY and CDR2 FYNNEI come from the germline V gene. CDR3 region: CASSLAGYSNQPQHF. The CDR3 region has the DNA TGTGCCAGCAGCCTGGCAGGGTATAGCAATCAGCCCCAGCATTTT.

The chain recombines TRBV7-6 with TRBJ1-5; no clear D. Looked up from germline, CDR1 is SGHVS and CDR2 is FNYEAQ. This CDR3 has 15 residues. V was clipped by 1 base and J by 5 bases, with 12 bases between them. The CDR3, as DNA: TGTGCCAGCAGCTTAGAATCGGGATATTATCAGCCCCAGCATTTT. Its translation: CASSLESGYYQPQHF.

The V call is TRBV11-3, the J call TRBJ2-1; TRBD2 matches at 8 bases. V lost 5 bases, J lost 3 bases, and 3 bases stayed unmatched. The CDR3 has 14 amino acids. Germline V gene sequence: CDR1 SGHNT, CDR2 YENEEA. CDR3 nucleotides: TGTGCCAGCAGCCCTAGCGGGTACTACAATGAGCAGTTCTTC. Its protein is CASSPSGYYNEQFF.

This chain joins TRBV5-1 and TRBJ2-5; unclear D gene. Germline values: CDR1 SGHRS, CDR2 YFSETQ. V lost 2 bases and J 1 base, leaving 6 bases between the germline ends. The CDR3 has 13 amino acids. The CDR3 here is CASSFARQETQYF. CDR3 DNA sequence: TGCGCCAGCAGCTTTGCGCGCCAAGAGACCCAGTACTTC.

The chain recombines TRBV6-5 with TRBJ1-6; 7 nucleotides agree with TRBD1. Looked up from germline, CDR1 is MNHEY and CDR2 is SVGAGI. This CDR3 has 14 residues. Trimming removed 7 bases from V and 8 bases from J; junction bases left unmatched: 8. In nucleotides, the CDR3 is TGTGCCAGCAATAGACAGGGTGCGGATTCACCCCTCCACTTT. Translating gives CASNRQGADSPLHF.

The gene calls are TRBV25-1 and TRBJ2-7, with a weak D call TRBD2 (6 bases). There are 16 residues in the CDR3. Trimming removed 5 bases from V and 4 bases from J, with 21 bases in between. Germline V gene lookup returns CDR1 MGHDK and CDR2 SYGVNS. This chain's CDR3 is CASSTMGGSLLYEQYF. CDR3 nucleotides: TGTGCCAGCAGTACCATGGGGGGATCCCTGTTATACGAGCAGTACTTC.

The rearrangement links TRBV7-2 to TRBJ1-2; weak D call: TRBD1 (5 bases). The V and J ends lost 5 bases and 5 bases respectively, with 18 bases between them. This CDR3 has 15 amino acids. Germline values: CDR1 SGHTA, CDR2 FQGNSA. The CDR3 DNA sequence: TGTGCCAGCAGCCTTCCCGGGGGAGAGAGGTATGGCTACACCTTC. Amino acids: CASSLPGGERYGYTF.

This chain joins TRBV5-5 and TRBJ1-2, with TRBD1 identical over 7 bases. The germline V gene encodes CDR1 SGHKS and CDR2 YYEKEE (reference sequence). This CDR3 region has 13 residues. V was clipped by 0 bases and J by 7 bases; unmatched bases: 3. The CDR3 coding sequence is TGTGCCAGCAGCTTGGTCCAGGGGGGTGGCTACACCTTC. Translating gives CASSLVQGGGYTF.

The chain has TRBV27 and TRBJ2-1; 8 bases match TRBD2. Germline V CDR1 and CDR2: MNHEY, SMNVEV (reference sequence). The J segment lost 6 bases and the V segment lost 4 bases, leaving 8 bases of the junction unmatched. This CDR3 spans 15 amino acids. CDR3 coding DNA: TGTGCCAGCAGTTCGGACAGCGGGAGTACCAATGAGCAGTTCTTC. The encoded protein is CASSSDSGSTNEQFF.

This chain joins TRBV11-3 and TRBJ2-3; D might be TRBD1 (6 bases). This CDR3 has 15 amino acids. With 4 bases removed from V and 1 base from J, the gap between germline ends came to 12 bases. Germline V gene lookup returns CDR1 SGHNT and CDR2 YENEEA. CDR3 in DNA: TGTGCCAGCAGCTCTACAGGGTTTGGCACAGATACGCAGTATTTT. Amino acid sequence: CASSSTGFGTDTQYF.

The chain employs TRBV7-7 and TRBJ2-5; D is undetermined. Trimming took 4 bases from V and 1 from J, leaving 10 bases between them. This CDR3 has 14 amino acids. Per the germline V gene, CDR1 is SSHAT and CDR2 is FNYEAQ (reference sequence). The CDR3 sequence: CASSSKLFQETQYF. The CDR3 nucleotides are TGTGCCAGCAGCTCTAAACTATTCCAAGAGACCCAGTACTTC.

DNA for the CDR3: TGTGCCAGCAGCGAGCGGGAGAGGAATGAGCAGTTCTTC. Protein: CASSERERNEQFF. V usage is TRBV6-4 and J usage is TRBJ2-1, with 8 positions matching TRBD2. Germline V CDR1 and CDR2: MRHNA, SNTAGT. This CDR3 is built from 13 residues. V gave up 6 bases and J gave up 7 bases; unmatched junction bases: 5.

This clone was recorded once. This chain links TRBV28 with TRBJ2-7; 9 bases match TRBD1. CDR1 is MDHEN and CDR2 is SYDVKM in the germline V gene. After removal of 3 bases from V and 8 bases from J, the junction contained 11 bases not matched to a gene. The CDR3 loop spans 15 amino acids. In nucleotides, the CDR3 is TGTGCCAGCAGTTTCACCGGACAGGGGATGGGTCAGCAGTACTTC. This gives the protein CASSFTGQGMGQQYF.

The chain joins TRBV9 to TRBJ2-2, with no clear D. CDR3 length equals 14 residues. The germline V and J ends were trimmed by 1 base and 3 bases, with 7 bases remaining between them. Germline V gene lookup returns CDR1 SGDLS and CDR2 YYNGEE. CDR3 sequence: CASSVNTYTGELFF. The CDR3 nucleotides read TGTGCCAGCAGCGTAAACACCTACACCGGGGAGCTGTTTTTT.

The V call is TRBV19, the J call TRBJ1-3; 10 positions agree with TRBD1. This CDR3 spans 15 amino acids. Germline-derived CDR1 and CDR2 are LNHDA and SQIVND (reference sequence). Trimming took 6 bases from V and 4 from J; bases not matched to a gene: 6. The CDR3 bases are TGTGCCAGTAGGCCGGGACAGGGGAGCGGAAACACCATATATTTT. This codes for CASRPGQGSGNTIYF.